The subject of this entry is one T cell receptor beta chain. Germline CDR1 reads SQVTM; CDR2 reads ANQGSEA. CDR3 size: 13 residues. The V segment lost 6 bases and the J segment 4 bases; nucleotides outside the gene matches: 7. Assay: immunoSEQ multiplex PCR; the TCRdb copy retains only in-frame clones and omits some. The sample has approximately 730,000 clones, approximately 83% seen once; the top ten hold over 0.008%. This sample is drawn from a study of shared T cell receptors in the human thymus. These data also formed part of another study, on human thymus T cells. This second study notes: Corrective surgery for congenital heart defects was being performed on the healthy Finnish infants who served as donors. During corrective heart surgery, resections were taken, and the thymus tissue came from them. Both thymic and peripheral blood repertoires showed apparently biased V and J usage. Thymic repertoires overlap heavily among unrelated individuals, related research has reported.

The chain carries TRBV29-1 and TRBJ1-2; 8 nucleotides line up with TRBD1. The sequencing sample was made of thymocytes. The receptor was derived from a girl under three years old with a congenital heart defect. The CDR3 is CSVGPGGPYGYTF. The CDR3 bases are TGCAGCGTGGGCCCAGGGGGCCCCTATGGCTACACCTTC. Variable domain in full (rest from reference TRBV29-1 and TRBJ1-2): SAVISQKPSRDICQRGTSLTIQCQVDSQVTMMFWYRQQPGQSLTLIATANQGSEATYESGFVIDKFPISRPNLTFSTLTVSNMSPEDSSIYLCSVGPGGPYGYTFGSGTRLTVV.